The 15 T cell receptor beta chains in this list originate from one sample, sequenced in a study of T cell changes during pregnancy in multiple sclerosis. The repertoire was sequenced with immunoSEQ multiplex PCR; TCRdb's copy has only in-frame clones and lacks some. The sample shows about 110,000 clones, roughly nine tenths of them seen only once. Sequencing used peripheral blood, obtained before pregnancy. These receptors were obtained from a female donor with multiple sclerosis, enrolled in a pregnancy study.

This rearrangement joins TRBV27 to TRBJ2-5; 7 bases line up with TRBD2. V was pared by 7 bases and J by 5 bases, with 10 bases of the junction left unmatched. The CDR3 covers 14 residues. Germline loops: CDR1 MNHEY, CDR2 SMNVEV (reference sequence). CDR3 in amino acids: CASNPSGGRETQYF. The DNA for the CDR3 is TGTGCCAGCAATCCTAGCGGAGGGCGGGAGACCCAGTACTTC.

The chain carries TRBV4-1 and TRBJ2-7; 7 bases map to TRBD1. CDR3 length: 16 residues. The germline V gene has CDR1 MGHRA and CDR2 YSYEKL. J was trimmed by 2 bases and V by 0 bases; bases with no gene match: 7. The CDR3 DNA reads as TGCGCCAGCAGCCAAGAGTTCCAGGACAGGCCCTACGAGCAGTACTTC. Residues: CASSQEFQDRPYEQYF.

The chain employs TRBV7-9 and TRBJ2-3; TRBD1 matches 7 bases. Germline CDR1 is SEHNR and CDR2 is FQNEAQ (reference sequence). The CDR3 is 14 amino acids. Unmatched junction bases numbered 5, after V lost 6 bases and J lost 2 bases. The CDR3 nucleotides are TGTGCCAGCAGTTACAGGGGCAACACAGATACGCAGTATTTT. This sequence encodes CASSYRGNTDTQYF.

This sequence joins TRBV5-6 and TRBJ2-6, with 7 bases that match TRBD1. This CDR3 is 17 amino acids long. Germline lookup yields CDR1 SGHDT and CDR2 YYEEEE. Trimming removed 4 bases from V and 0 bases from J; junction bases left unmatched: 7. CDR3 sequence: CASSRGQADSGANVLTF. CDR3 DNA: TGTGCCAGCAGCCGTGGACAGGCCGACTCTGGGGCCAACGTCCTGACTTTC.

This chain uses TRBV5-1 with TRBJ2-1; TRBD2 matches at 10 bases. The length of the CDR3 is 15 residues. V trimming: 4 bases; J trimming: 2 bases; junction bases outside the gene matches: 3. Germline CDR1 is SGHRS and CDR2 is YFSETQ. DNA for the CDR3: TGCGCCAGCAGCGTGGGGACTAGCGCCTACAATGAGCAGTTCTTC. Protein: CASSVGTSAYNEQFF.

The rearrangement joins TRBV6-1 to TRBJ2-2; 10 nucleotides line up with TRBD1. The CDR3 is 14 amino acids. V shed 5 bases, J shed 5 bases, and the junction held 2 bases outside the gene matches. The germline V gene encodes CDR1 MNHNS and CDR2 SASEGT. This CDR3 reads CASSRDRGTGELFF. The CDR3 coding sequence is TGTGCCAGCAGTAGGGACAGGGGAACCGGGGAGCTGTTTTTT.

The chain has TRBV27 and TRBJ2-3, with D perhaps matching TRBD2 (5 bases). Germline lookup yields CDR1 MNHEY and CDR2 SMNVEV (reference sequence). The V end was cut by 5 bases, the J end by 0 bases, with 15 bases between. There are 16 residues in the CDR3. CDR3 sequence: CASSPKGLLSTDTQYF. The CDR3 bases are TGTGCCAGCAGTCCAAAAGGACTCCTTAGCACAGATACGCAGTATTTT.

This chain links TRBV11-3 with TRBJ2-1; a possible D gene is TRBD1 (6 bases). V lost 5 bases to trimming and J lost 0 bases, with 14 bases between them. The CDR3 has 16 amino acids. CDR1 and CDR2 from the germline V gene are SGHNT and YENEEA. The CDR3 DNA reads TGTGCCAGCAGCCCTCGACAGGCCCCCTCCTACAATGAGCAGTTCTTC. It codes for CASSPRQAPSYNEQFF.

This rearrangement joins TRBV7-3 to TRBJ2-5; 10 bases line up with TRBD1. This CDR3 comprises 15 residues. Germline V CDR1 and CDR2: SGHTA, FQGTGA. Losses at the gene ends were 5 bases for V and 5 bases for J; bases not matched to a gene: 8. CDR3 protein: CASSAGTGVLETQYF. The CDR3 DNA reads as TGTGCCAGCAGCGCCGGGACAGGGGTGTTGGAGACCCAGTACTTC.

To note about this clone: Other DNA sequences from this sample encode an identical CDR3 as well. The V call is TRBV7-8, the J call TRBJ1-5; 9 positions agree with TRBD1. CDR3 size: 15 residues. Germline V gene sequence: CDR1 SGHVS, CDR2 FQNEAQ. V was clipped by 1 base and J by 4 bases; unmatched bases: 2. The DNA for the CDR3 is TGTGCCAGCAGCTTAGAGGACAGGGGTAATCAGCCCCAGCATTTT. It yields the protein CASSLEDRGNQPQHF.

The CDR3 coding sequence is TGTGCCAGCAGCTTACTTCTCACTAGCGCCGCCCACGAGCAGTACTTC. Its protein is CASSLLLTSAAHEQYF. This chain links TRBV7-2 with TRBJ2-7; 7 nucleotides line up with TRBD2. After removal of 2 bases from V and 5 bases from J, the junction contained 12 bases not matched to a gene. Germline CDR1 reads SGHTA; CDR2 reads FQGNSA. The CDR3 contains 16 residues.

This CDR3 is CASSVADSLEAFF. The CDR3 DNA is TGTGCCAGCAGCGTAGCGGACAGTCTAGAAGCTTTCTTT. This rearrangement joins TRBV9 to TRBJ1-1, with D possibly matching TRBD1 (6 bases). Trimming pared 0 bases from V and 8 bases from J, leaving 11 bases between. The CDR3 extends over 13 amino acids. CDR1 is SGDLS, CDR2 YYNGEE, per germline.

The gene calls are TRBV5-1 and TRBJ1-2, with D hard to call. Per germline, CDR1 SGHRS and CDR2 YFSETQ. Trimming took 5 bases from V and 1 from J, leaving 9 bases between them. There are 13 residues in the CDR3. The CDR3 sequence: CASSYTVNYGYTF. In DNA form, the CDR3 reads TGCGCCAGCAGTTACACAGTTAACTATGGCTACACCTTC.

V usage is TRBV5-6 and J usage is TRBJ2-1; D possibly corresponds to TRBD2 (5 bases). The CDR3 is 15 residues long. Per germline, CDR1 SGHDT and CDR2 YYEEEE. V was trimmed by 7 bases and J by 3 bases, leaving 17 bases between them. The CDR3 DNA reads TGTGCCAGCTCAATTAGCGTTGGGCGCTACAATGAGCAGTTCTTC. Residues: CASSISVGRYNEQFF.

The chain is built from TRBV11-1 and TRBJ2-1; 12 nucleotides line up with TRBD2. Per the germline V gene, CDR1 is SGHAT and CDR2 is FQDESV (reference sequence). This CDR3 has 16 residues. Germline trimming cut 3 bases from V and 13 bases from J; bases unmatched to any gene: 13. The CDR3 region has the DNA TGTGCCAGCAGCTTTCCCGCTAGCGGGAGGGGTAAGCAACAGTTCTTC. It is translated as CASSFPASGRGKQQFF.